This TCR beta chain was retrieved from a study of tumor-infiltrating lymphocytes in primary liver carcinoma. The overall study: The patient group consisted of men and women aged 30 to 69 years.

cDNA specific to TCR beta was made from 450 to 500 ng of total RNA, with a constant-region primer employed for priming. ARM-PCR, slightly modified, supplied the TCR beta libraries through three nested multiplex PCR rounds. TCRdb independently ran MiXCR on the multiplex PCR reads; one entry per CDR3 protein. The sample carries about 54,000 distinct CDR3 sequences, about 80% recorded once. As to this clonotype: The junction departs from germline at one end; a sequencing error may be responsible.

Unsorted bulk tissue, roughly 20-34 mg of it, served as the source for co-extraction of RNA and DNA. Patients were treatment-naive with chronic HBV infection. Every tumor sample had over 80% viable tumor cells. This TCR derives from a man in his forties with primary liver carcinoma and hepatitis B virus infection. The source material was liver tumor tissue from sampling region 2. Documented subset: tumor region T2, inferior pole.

The CDR3 sequence is CAISPRLDVDDQLF. CDR3 coding DNA: TGTGCCATCAGCCCAAGACTAGATGTCGATGATCAGTTATTC. V is TRBV12-3 or TRBV12-4 and J is TRBJ2-1; tentatively, D is TRBD2 (6 bases). The length of the CDR3 is 14 residues.